Listed below are T cell receptor beta chains from one sample, sequenced in a study of blood T cell repertoires in COVID-19. The protocol was immunoSEQ multiplex PCR, while the TCRdb copy is restricted to in-frame clones and leaves out a portion. The table includes 95,000 to 150,000 clones, 80% to 95% detected once. Sequenced sample: peripheral blood. Receptors were obtained from a man aged 45-60 years with COVID-19, enrolled during active disease. CDR3s include the opening cysteine and the closing phenylalanine or tryptophan. D genes are given only for firm matches. The size entry is marked missing in some rows and otherwise reads once, few, many or a size class.

DNA: TGCGCCAGCAGCTCCTCGGGCCTTGGCGGGTGGGAGACCCAGTACTTC
CDR3: CASSSSGLGGWETQYF
J: TRBJ2-5
size: .
V: TRBV5-1
D: .

DNA: TGTGCCAGCAGCCTCCCGGGACAGGGCAACCAAGAGACCCAGTACTTC
CDR3: CASSLPGQGNQETQYF
J: TRBJ2-5
size: .
V: TRBV5-4
D: TRBD1

DNA: TGTGCCAGCAGTTTGCCTAGCGACGAGCAGTACTTC
CDR3: CASSLPSDEQYF
J: TRBJ2-7
size: .
V: TRBV5-8
D: .

DNA: TGTGCCAGTAGTACTACCCAGGACAGGGTTGAAGCTTTCTTT
CDR3: CASSTTQDRVEAFF
J: TRBJ1-1
size: .
V: TRBV19
D: TRBD1

DNA: TGTGCCAGTAGTATAGGAGGGTTCTCGACTAACGATGAGCAGTTCTTC
CDR3: CASSIGGFSTNDEQFF
J: TRBJ2-1
size: .
V: TRBV19
D: .

DNA: TGTGCCAGCACCTCCCCCTGGACAGGTTACACCGGGGAGCTGTTTTTT
CDR3: CASTSPWTGYTGELFF
J: TRBJ2-2
size: .
V: TRBV28
D: TRBD1

DNA: TGTGCCAGCAGCTCCGGACAGGTTTCATCTGGAAACACCATATATTTT
CDR3: CASSSGQVSSGNTIYF
J: TRBJ1-3
size: .
V: TRBV5-4
D: TRBD1

DNA: TGCGCCAGCAGCTTGGGCCCCCCCGGGACTGGGGGAAACAATGAGCAGTTCTTC
CDR3: CASSLGPPGTGGNNEQFF
J: TRBJ2-1
size: .
V: TRBV5-1
D: .

DNA: TGTGCCAGCAGCCCCGGACAGGGGAGGGTTGGCTACACCTTC
CDR3: CASSPGQGRVGYTF
J: TRBJ1-2
size: .
V: TRBV3-1/TRBV3-2
D: TRBD1

DNA: TGTGCCAGCAGCTTTCTAGCGGGAGGCTACGAGCAGTACTTC
CDR3: CASSFLAGGYEQYF
J: TRBJ2-7
size: .
V: TRBV6-5
D: TRBD2

DNA: TGTGCCAGCAGCTTGATGGGGACAGGGACCTACGAGCAGTACTTC
CDR3: CASSLMGTGTYEQYF
J: TRBJ2-7
size: .
V: TRBV5-6
D: TRBD1

DNA: TGTGCCACCAGCAGAGCCGGGGGGAGCCTTAACTATGGCTACACCTTC
CDR3: CATSRAGGSLNYGYTF
J: TRBJ1-2
size: once
V: TRBV15
D: .

DNA: TGTGCCAGCTCCGGGGGAGGTTTGGGCAATTCACCCCTCCACTTT
CDR3: CASSGGGLGNSPLHF
J: TRBJ1-6
size: .
V: TRBV3-1/TRBV3-2
D: .

DNA: TGTGCCACCACTAGCGGCGCGGGTCGTGAGCAGTTCTTC
CDR3: CATTSGAGREQFF
J: TRBJ2-1
size: .
V: TRBV27
D: TRBD2

DNA: TGTGCCAGCAGCCAAGTAAGGAGTGGGACTGAAGCTTTCTTT
CDR3: CASSQVRSGTEAFF
J: TRBJ1-1
size: .
V: TRBV4-2
D: .

DNA: TGTGCCAGCCCTAAGGCGGGACGGCCGTTTTTGACCCAGCATTTT
CDR3: CASPKAGRPFLTQHF
J: TRBJ1-5
size: .
V: TRBV6-6
D: .

DNA: TGTGCCAGCAGCTTAGGACATAGCACAGATACGCAGTATTTT
CDR3: CASSLGHSTDTQYF
J: TRBJ2-3
size: .
V: TRBV7-3
D: .

DNA: TGTGCCAGCAGTTTAGTAGGTCAGGTTCGGGAAAAACTGTTTTTT
CDR3: CASSLVGQVREKLFF
J: TRBJ1-4
size: .
V: TRBV28
D: .

DNA: TGCGCCAGCAGCCGGGACAGGGGGCTAGAACACACAGATACGCAGTATTTT
CDR3: CASSRDRGLEHTDTQYF
J: TRBJ2-3
size: .
V: TRBV4-1
D: TRBD1

DNA: TGTGCCAGCAGGCAAGGACAGGCGGGGAATGAGCAGTTCTTC
CDR3: CASRQGQAGNEQFF
J: TRBJ2-1
size: .
V: TRBV28
D: .

DNA: TGTGCCAGCAGTGGGAGGGGGACAGATACGCAGTATTTT
CDR3: CASSGRGTDTQYF
J: TRBJ2-3
size: few
V: TRBV27
D: .

DNA: TGTGCCAGTAGTCTCGACACCCGGGGGAACATTCAGTACTTC
CDR3: CASSLDTRGNIQYF
J: TRBJ2-4
size: .
V: TRBV19
D: .

DNA: TGTGCCAGCAGCGGGACTATCTACGAGCAGTACTTC
CDR3: CASSGTIYEQYF
J: TRBJ2-7
size: once
V: TRBV6-2/TRBV6-3
D: TRBD2

DNA: TGTGCCAGCAGCCAAGCGGACTACTCTGGGGCCAACGTCCTGACTTTC
CDR3: CASSQADYSGANVLTF
J: TRBJ2-6
size: .
V: TRBV4-2
D: .

DNA: TGCGCCAGCAGCCCCCGGGAAAGCGGGAGGTCAGGCGATGAGCAGTTCTTC
CDR3: CASSPRESGRSGDEQFF
J: TRBJ2-1
size: .
V: TRBV5-1
D: TRBD2

DNA: TGTGCCAGCAGCGTTGGACTCGGACTAGACTCCTACAATGAGCAGTTCTTC
CDR3: CASSVGLGLDSYNEQFF
J: TRBJ2-1
size: .
V: TRBV9
D: TRBD2

DNA: TGTGCCAGTAGTATAGGCACCGGGACAACTAACTATGGCTACACCTTC
CDR3: CASSIGTGTTNYGYTF
J: TRBJ1-2
size: .
V: TRBV19
D: .

DNA: TGTGCCTGGAGTGTACAGGGGTCCTACGAGCAGTACTTC
CDR3: CAWSVQGSYEQYF
J: TRBJ2-7
size: .
V: TRBV30
D: TRBD1

DNA: TGTGCCAGCAGTTCGGGACTAGCGGGAGGGCGGGAGACCCAGTACTTC
CDR3: CASSSGLAGGRETQYF
J: TRBJ2-5
size: .
V: TRBV28
D: TRBD2

DNA: TGTGCCATCTCCGCGGGAGCCGGGGAGCTGTTTTTT
CDR3: CAISAGAGELFF
J: TRBJ2-2
size: .
V: TRBV6-5
D: TRBD2

DNA: TGTGCCAGCAGTTCACGCGGGGGGTCGAGGCCCCAGCATTTT
CDR3: CASSSRGGSRPQHF
J: TRBJ1-5
size: .
V: TRBV6-5
D: .

DNA: TGTGCCAGTAGTATGGAGGGAATAGCCAAAAACATTCAGTACTTC
CDR3: CASSMEGIAKNIQYF
J: TRBJ2-4
size: .
V: TRBV19
D: .

DNA: TGTGCCAGCAGCTCCGAGCAACGGACAGGGTGGCACAATGAGCAGTTCTTC
CDR3: CASSSEQRTGWHNEQFF
J: TRBJ2-1
size: .
V: TRBV7-9
D: TRBD1

DNA: TGTGCCAGCAGCCCCCTGACTAGCGGGAGGTACGAGCAGTACTTC
CDR3: CASSPLTSGRYEQYF
J: TRBJ2-7
size: .
V: TRBV6-5
D: TRBD2

DNA: TGTGCCAGCAGTTTTGGAGGGGGCTTTGGCTACACCTTC
CDR3: CASSFGGGFGYTF
J: TRBJ1-2
size: .
V: TRBV12-3/TRBV12-4
D: TRBD1

DNA: TGCGCCAGTGGGGGACAGGGTTACGAGCAGTACTTC
CDR3: CASGGQGYEQYF
J: TRBJ2-7
size: .
V: TRBV5-1
D: TRBD1

DNA: TGTGCCTGGAGCCAGGGGGCAGGGACTGAAGCTTTCTTT
CDR3: CAWSQGAGTEAFF
J: TRBJ1-1
size: few
V: TRBV30
D: TRBD1

DNA: TGTGCCAGCAGCCAAGATTCTAGCACGAACACCGGGGAGCTGTTTTTT
CDR3: CASSQDSSTNTGELFF
J: TRBJ2-2
size: .
V: TRBV3-1/TRBV3-2
D: .

DNA: TGTGCCATCAGTGCCGAGGCGGCAGGGCGGGACGGCTACACCTTC
CDR3: CAISAEAAGRDGYTF
J: TRBJ1-2
size: .
V: TRBV10-3
D: .

DNA: TGTGCCATCAGTGAGTCAACAGCCGTCGAAGCTTTCTTT
CDR3: CAISESTAVEAFF
J: TRBJ1-1
size: .
V: TRBV10-3
D: .

DNA: TGTGCCAGCAGCAGGGGAAATTGGAATGAGCAGTTCTTC
CDR3: CASSRGNWNEQFF
J: TRBJ2-1
size: .
V: TRBV6-2/TRBV6-3
D: .

DNA: TGCAGCGTTGGCCAGCGGAACACTGAAGCTTTCTTT
CDR3: CSVGQRNTEAFF
J: TRBJ1-1
size: .
V: TRBV29-1
D: .

DNA: TGTGCCAGTAGCCCTGGCAGGGGAAACCTCTGGGATACGCAGTATTTT
CDR3: CASSPGRGNLWDTQYF
J: TRBJ2-3
size: .
V: TRBV19
D: .

DNA: TGTGCCTGGAGCGTTGAAGGTAGGGGAAGCTATGGCTACACCTTC
CDR3: CAWSVEGRGSYGYTF
J: TRBJ1-2
size: .
V: TRBV30
D: .

DNA: TGTGCCAGCAGTGGCCAGGGAAGGGACGAGCAGTACTTC
CDR3: CASSGQGRDEQYF
J: TRBJ2-7
size: .
V: TRBV2
D: .

DNA: TGTGCCAGCAAGCGCCCGCGGGGGGCCTCGTCCGGGGAGAATGAAAAACTGTTTTTT
CDR3: CASKRPRGASSGENEKLFF
J: TRBJ1-4
size: .
V: TRBV2
D: .

DNA: TGTGCCAGCACCACCTTGCGGCGACCCGGGAAAGGATTTGAGACCCAGTACTTC
CDR3: CASTTLRRPGKGFETQYF
J: TRBJ2-5
size: .
V: TRBV7-9
D: .

DNA: TGTGCCAGTAGTATACAACTAGCGGGATCCTACAATGAGCAGTTCTTC
CDR3: CASSIQLAGSYNEQFF
J: TRBJ2-1
size: .
V: TRBV19
D: TRBD2

DNA: TGCGCCAGCAGCCCCGCCCAAGCGGGAGTTGTAGATACGCAGTATTTT
CDR3: CASSPAQAGVVDTQYF
J: TRBJ2-3
size: .
V: TRBV4-1
D: TRBD2

DNA: TGTGCCAGCAGTCCCGGGACAGGGAATGAAAAACTGTTTTTT
CDR3: CASSPGTGNEKLFF
J: TRBJ1-4
size: .
V: TRBV2
D: TRBD1

DNA: TGTGCCAGCAGCCAAGTGGCGAACACTGAAGCTTTCTTT
CDR3: CASSQVANTEAFF
J: TRBJ1-1
size: .
V: TRBV3-1/TRBV3-2
D: .

DNA: TGTGCCACCAGTGATTCCCGGACAGGCCGGGAGCTGTTTTTT
CDR3: CATSDSRTGRELFF
J: TRBJ2-2
size: .
V: TRBV24-1
D: TRBD1

DNA: TGTGCCAGCAGAAGGGGGCGACAAGAGACCCAGTACTTC
CDR3: CASRRGRQETQYF
J: TRBJ2-5
size: once
V: TRBV12-3/TRBV12-4
D: TRBD1

DNA: TGTGCCAGCAGTTGGGGCTTTGATCCGGATACGCAGTATTTT
CDR3: CASSWGFDPDTQYF
J: TRBJ2-3
size: once
V: TRBV7-2
D: .

DNA: TGTGCCAGCAGTCCTAGCGGACTTAATGAGCAGTTCTTC
CDR3: CASSPSGLNEQFF
J: TRBJ2-1
size: .
V: TRBV12-3/TRBV12-4
D: TRBD2

DNA: TGTGCCAGCAGCTCGGGATTGACGGAGGACACAGATACGCAGTATTTT
CDR3: CASSSGLTEDTDTQYF
J: TRBJ2-3
size: once
V: TRBV11-3
D: .

DNA: TGTGCCAGCAGACCGACAGGTAGCCTTGGCTACACCTTC
CDR3: CASRPTGSLGYTF
J: TRBJ1-2
size: .
V: TRBV12-3/TRBV12-4
D: .

DNA: TGTGCCAGCAGTCAAGACATGATCTATAATTCACCCCTCCACTTT
CDR3: CASSQDMIYNSPLHF
J: TRBJ1-6
size: .
V: TRBV27
D: .

DNA: TGTGCCAGCAGCTTCGGGGGTGGGGTCTATGGCTACACCTTC
CDR3: CASSFGGGVYGYTF
J: TRBJ1-2
size: .
V: TRBV11-2
D: .